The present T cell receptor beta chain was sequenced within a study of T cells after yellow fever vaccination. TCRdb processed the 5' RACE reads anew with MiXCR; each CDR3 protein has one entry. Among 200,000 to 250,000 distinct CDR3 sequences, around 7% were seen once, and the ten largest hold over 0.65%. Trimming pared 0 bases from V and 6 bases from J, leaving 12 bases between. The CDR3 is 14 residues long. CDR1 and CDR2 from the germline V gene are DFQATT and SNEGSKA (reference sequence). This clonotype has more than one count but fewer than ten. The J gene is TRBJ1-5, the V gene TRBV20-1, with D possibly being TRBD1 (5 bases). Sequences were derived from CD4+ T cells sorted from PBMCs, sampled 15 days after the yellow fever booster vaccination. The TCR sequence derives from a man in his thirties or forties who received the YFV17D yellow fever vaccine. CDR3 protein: CSARDRGGAQPQHF. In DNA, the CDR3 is TGCAGTGCTAGAGATCGTGGAGGGGCTCAGCCCCAGCATTTT.